Listed here is a single TCR beta chain. The antigen this receptor binds is unknown. Nothing much larger sits one base from this clone, and base qualities are not available. This sample was taken from a study of shared clonotypes between healthy human individuals (dated by TCRdb to about 2020). Describing the broader study: Two women and a few men aged 18 to 49 years were included in the cohort. Each donor's leukapheresis produced roughly between roughly 0.85 and 9 billion PBMCs. Blood TCR repertoires of five healthy adults were deeply sequenced to estimate repertoire size and the extent of clonotype sharing between individuals. Per donor, three plates each were used for CD4 naive and CD4 memory, two for CD8 naive, and one for CD8 memory. Libraries were prepared and TCR repertoires were sequenced by different laboratories using diverse techniques, in order to increase sequencing depth and limit assay-specific biases. What the work shows at the level of the full study, not this receptor alone: Sharing across several donors was observed for around 5% of naive CD4, under 4% of naive CD8, roughly 2.3% of memory CD4, and over 0.3% of memory CD8 clonotypes. Even with the large sequencing depth, rarefaction of the sorted-subset datasets indicated that sequencing was incomplete. Pairwise subsampling indicated that sequencing depth was expected to affect the degree of clonotype sharing among donors. Only blood was sampled, and tissue TCR repertoires likely differ from those in blood. The genetic and exposure-history diversity represented was limited by the small number of donors. Naive subsets generally had larger estimated clonotype richness than memory subsets did. Higher generation probabilities were observed for clonotypes shared by all four sorted-subset donors than for non-shared clonotypes.

Using the deep immunoSEQ assay, TCR CDR3 regions were amplified from genomic DNA by multiplex PCR. Genomic DNA extracted from each cell subset was distributed evenly over all wells of several immunoSEQ 96-well plates, and each plate served as one replicate. Each replicate PCR for sorted subsets received roughly 0.2 ug genomic DNA, equal to 28,000 or so T cell genomes. The purified libraries were quantified using a Qubit 3.0 fluorometer, sized with a Bioanalyzer 2100, and then quantified again using the KAPA Library Quantification kit. Every immunoSEQ 96-well plate was sequenced on a separate single-read 150-cycle Illumina NextSeq 550 flow cell. For the original study's pipeline: Because only junctional sequences without quality scores were contained in the immunoSEQ output, filtering matching that applied to full-length reads could not be performed. Sequences were annotated with PyIR, a Python wrapper for IgBLAST v1.9, and V/J genes and CDR3 were assigned using IMGT germline references. Any read was removed if the V/J assignment was weak (E-value above 1e-6), the CDR3 was missing, or the read contained stop codons, out-of-frame junctions, or ambiguous translated residues. A V3J clonotype was defined by an identical inferred V gene, J gene, and CDR3 amino acid sequence. Percentage overlap between repertoires was computed as shared unique clonotypes divided by the size of the smaller repertoire. RTK rarefaction, the Chao1 estimator, and Recon v2.1 estimates of unobserved clonotypes were used to assess repertoire richness. For all TCRbeta clonotypes obtained by the gDNA method from a handful of donors, generation probabilities were computed with OLGA. Here the immuneACCESS table is served through TCRdb, limited to in-frame sequences with V and J called. Missing clones are a known gap in these copies; in checked studies unresolved V genes cover under half, and the rest lacks a known reason. V and J calls and clone size follow that table, whereas D and trimming were derived from the DNA. This sample has a few million clones in its table, and over 85% of those were observed once. The ten largest clones take up over 0.12% of the sample.

The CDR3, from cysteine to phenylalanine, totals 15 residues. Of all the DNA, just the CDR3 is kept, 45 bases in frame from base 1. The junction shows trimming of 4 bases on V and 0 bases on J, and the gene matches do not reach 2 bases of it. For CDR1 and CDR2, the germline V gene lists WSHSY and SAAADI. Donors were healthy HIV-negative adults with no recently reported acute infections or vaccinations. Only Caucasian adults living in Nashville, Tennessee, USA were represented among the donors. CD4+ T cells were enriched through magnetic negative selection, after which naive cells were positively selected on CD45RA and the remaining negative fraction served as the memory subset. After blood collection by leukapheresis, PBMCs were isolated using Ficoll-Histopaque density gradient centrifugation and then cryopreserved in the vapor phase of liquid nitrogen. Analytical flow cytometry was used to check the purity and quantity of every magnetically sorted T cell population. Genomic DNA was isolated from every sorted fraction and measured by UV absorbance on a Nanodrop 2000c.

The sequence joins TRBV10-2 to TRBJ2-3; TRBD1 fits 9 bases in the junction. This sequence originates from a young man in good health. The material sequenced was naive CD4+ T cells sorted from blood. The meaning of the sample's cell subset or site label: CD45RA+ positively selected. The base sequence is TGCGCCAGCAGTGCAGGGACAGGGAGCACAGATACGCAGTATTTT. Translation gives CASSAGTGSTDTQYF.